Below, one TCR beta chain is given with its context. Its specificity is not known. This sample was included in a study of T cells in Graves' hyperthyroidism and ophthalmopathy. Study-level points and caveats: A model of 13 V-J pairs discriminated ophthalmopathy from stable hyperthyroidism.

Amplification of TCR beta CDR3 regions was performed using RNA transcripts as template. TCR CDR3 underwent first-round RT-PCR with the HTBI primer set. TCRdb redid the calling of the multiplex PCR reads with MiXCR, one entry per CDR3 protein. This repertoire shows about 770,000 distinct CDR3 sequences, about 17% found once; its top ten account for approximately 15%. V was clipped by 1 base and J by 2 bases, with 9 bases between them. The CDR3 loop spans 14 amino acids. CDR1 is MGHDK, CDR2 SYGVNS, per germline. Recently diagnosed hyperthyroidism of less than 2 months' duration affected patients aged 18 to 65. Each diagnosis was grounded in clinical symptoms, serum thyroxine and TRAb, thyroid ultrasound, and orbital computed tomography. Progressors' blood was drawn at hyperthyroidism diagnosis, before ophthalmopathy symptoms.

The sequencing input was blood. This clonotype originated in a woman between 50 and 59 years old with Graves' hyperthyroidism that later progressed to Graves' ophthalmopathy. The chain combines TRBV25-1 with TRBJ2-7; D call uncertain. In nucleotides, the CDR3 is TGTGCCAGCAGTGAATGGGGAAGTGCCTACGAGCAGTACTTC. Protein product: CASSEWGSAYEQYF.